This T cell receptor beta chain derives from a study of blood T cell repertoires in COVID-19. Background on the study: The origin of the acute and convalescent COVID-19 samples was the United States, Italy and Spain. PBMCs, B-cell-depleted T cells, or T cells provided the cDNA or gDNA that made up the material.

The table lists this clone with a count of one. In germline, CDR1 is MNHEY, CDR2 SMNVEV (reference sequence). The CDR3 has 16 amino acids. With 2 bases clipped from V and 9 bases from J, the junction kept 9 bases outside the gene matches. In the original analysis: Counts of nucleated cells, estimated from reference gene primer amplification, were obtained. Profiled with immunoSEQ multiplex PCR; TCRdb holds only in-frame clones, not every one. V and J calls and clone size follow that table, whereas D and trimming were derived from the DNA. The table shows over 85,000 clones, with about 79% occurring only once.

The receptor was isolated from a man in his 60s with acute or convalescent COVID-19. Input material: peripheral blood. V usage is TRBV27 and J usage is TRBJ1-6, with 8 bases aligning to TRBD1. The CDR3 is CASSLGWGQDLSPLHF. Here the CDR3 DNA reads TGTGCCAGCAGTTTAGGGTGGGGACAGGACCTTTCACCCCTCCACTTT.